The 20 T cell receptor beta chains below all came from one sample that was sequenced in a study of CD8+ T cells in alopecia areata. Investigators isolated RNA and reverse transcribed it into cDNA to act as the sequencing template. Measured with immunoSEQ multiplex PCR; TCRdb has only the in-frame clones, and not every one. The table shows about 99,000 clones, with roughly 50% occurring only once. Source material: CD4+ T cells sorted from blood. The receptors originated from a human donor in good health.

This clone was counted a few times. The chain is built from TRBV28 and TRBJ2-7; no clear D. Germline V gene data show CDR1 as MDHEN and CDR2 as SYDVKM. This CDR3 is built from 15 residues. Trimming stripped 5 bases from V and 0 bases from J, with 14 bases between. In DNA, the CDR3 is TGTGCCAGCAGTCCGCCGGGTGAATCCTCCTACGAGCAGTACTTC. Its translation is CASSPPGESSYEQYF. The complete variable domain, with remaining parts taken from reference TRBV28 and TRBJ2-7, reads DVKVTQSSRYLVKRTGEKVFLECVQDMDHENMFWYRQDPGLGLRLIYFSYDVKMKEKGDIPEGYSVSREKKERFSLILESASTNQTSMYLCASSPPGESSYEQYFGPGTRLTVT.

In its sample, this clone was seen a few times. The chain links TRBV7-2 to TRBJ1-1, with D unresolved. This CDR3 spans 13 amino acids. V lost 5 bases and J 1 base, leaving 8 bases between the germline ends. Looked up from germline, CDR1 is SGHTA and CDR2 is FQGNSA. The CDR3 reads CASSKSTNTEAFF. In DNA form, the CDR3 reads TGTGCCAGCAGCAAAAGCACGAACACTGAAGCTTTCTTT.

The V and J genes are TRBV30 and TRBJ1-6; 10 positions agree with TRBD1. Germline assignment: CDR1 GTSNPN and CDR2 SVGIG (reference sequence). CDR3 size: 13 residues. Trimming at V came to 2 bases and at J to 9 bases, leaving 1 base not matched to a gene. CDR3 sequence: CAWSRDRGSPLHF. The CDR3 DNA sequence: TGTGCCTGGAGTCGGGACAGGGGTTCACCCCTCCACTTT.

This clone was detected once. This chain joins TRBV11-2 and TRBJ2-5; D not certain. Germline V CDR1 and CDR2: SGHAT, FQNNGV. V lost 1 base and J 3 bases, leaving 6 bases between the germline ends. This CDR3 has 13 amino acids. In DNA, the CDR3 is TGTGCCAGCAGCTTAGTTGTAGAAGAGACCCAGTACTTC. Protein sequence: CASSLVVEETQYF.

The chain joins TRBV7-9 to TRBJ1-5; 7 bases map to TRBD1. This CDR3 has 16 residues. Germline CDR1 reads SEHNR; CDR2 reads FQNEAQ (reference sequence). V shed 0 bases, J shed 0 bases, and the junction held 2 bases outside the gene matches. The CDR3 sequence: CASSLARDSSNQPQHF. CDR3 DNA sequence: TGTGCCAGCAGCTTAGCCCGGGACAGTAGCAATCAGCCCCAGCATTTT.

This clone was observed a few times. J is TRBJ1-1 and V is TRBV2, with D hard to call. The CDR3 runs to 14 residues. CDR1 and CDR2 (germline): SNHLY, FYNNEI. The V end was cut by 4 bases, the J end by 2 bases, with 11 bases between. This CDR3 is CASSVRETNTEAFF. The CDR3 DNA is TGTGCCAGCAGTGTACGTGAGACCAACACTGAAGCTTTCTTT.

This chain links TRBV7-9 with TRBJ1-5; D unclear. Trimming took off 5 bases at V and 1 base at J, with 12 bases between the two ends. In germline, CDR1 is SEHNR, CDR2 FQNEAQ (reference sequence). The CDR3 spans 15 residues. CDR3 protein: CASSPAGRSNQPQHF. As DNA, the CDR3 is TGTGCCAGCAGCCCCGCCGGGCGGAGCAATCAGCCCCAGCATTTT. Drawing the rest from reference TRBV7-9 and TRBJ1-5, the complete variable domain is DTGVSQNPRHKITKRGQNVTFRCDPISEHNRLYWYRQTLGQGPEFLTYFQNEAQLEKSRLLSDRFSAERPKGSFSTLEIQRTEQGDSAMYLCASSPAGRSNQPQHFGDGTRLSIL.

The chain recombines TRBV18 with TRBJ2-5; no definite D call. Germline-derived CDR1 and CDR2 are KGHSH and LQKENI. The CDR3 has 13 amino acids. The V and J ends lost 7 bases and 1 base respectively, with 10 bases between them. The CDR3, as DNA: TGTGCCAGCTTCGTCGGATTCCAAGAGACCCAGTACTTC. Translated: CASFVGFQETQYF. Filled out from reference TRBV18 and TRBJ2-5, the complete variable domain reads NAGVMQNPRHLVRRRGQEARLRCSPMKGHSHVYWYRQLPEEGLKFMVYLQKENIIDESGMPKERFSAEFPKEGPSILRIQQVVRGDSAAYFCASFVGFQETQYFGPGTRLLVL.

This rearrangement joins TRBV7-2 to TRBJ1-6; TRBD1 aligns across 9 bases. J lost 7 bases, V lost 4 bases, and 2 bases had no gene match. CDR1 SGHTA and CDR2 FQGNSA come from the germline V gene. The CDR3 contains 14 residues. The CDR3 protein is CASSSTGGNSPLHF. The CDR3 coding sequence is TGTGCCAGCAGCTCGACAGGGGGGAATTCACCCCTCCACTTT.

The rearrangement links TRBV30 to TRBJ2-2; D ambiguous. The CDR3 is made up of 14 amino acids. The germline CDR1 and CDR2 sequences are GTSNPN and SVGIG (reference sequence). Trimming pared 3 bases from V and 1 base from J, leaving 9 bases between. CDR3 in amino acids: CAWRKDWNTGELFF. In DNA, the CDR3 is TGTGCCTGGAGGAAAGATTGGAACACCGGGGAGCTGTTTTTT.

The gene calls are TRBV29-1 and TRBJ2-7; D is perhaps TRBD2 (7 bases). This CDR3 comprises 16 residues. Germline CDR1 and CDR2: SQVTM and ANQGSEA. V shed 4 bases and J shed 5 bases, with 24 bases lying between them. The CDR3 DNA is TGCAGCGTTGTAAGTCTAGCAGGGGAGGGTACCGACGAGCAGTACTTC. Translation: CSVVSLAGEGTDEQYF.

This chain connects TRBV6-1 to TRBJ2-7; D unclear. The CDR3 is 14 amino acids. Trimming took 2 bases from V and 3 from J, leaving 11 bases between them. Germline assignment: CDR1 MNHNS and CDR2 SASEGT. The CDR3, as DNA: TGTGCCAGCAGTGAATCTGTTGACGACTACGAGCAGTACTTC. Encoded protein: CASSESVDDYEQYF.

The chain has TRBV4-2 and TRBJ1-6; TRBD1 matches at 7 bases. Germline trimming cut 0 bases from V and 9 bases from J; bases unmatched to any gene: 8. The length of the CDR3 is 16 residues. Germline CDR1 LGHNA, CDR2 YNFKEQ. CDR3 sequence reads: CASSQEDTTGTSPLHF. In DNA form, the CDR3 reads TGTGCCAGCAGCCAAGAAGACACGACAGGGACTTCACCCCTCCACTTT.

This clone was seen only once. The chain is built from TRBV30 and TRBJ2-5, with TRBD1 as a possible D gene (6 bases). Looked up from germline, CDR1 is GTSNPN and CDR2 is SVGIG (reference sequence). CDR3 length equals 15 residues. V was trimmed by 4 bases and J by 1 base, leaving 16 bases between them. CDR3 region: CAWTRQTGLQETQYF. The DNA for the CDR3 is TGTGCCTGGACCCGACAGACAGGACTCCAAGAGACCCAGTACTTC.

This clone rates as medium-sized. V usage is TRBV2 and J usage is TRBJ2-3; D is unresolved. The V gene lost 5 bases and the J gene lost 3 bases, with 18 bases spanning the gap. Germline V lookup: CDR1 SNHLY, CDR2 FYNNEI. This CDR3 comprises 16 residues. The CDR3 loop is CASSYMNLMGTDTQYF. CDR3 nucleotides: TGTGCCAGCAGTTATATGAATCTTATGGGTACAGATACGCAGTATTTT.

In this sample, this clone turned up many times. The CDR3 DNA is TGTGCCAGCAGCTTAGTCGGTACAGTCGCTTTCTTT. Its translation is CASSLVGTVAFF. The chain recombines TRBV7-2 with TRBJ1-1; D unclear. This CDR3 comprises 12 residues. Germline CDR1 reads SGHTA; CDR2 reads FQGNSA. V was trimmed by 1 base and J by 11 bases, leaving 11 bases between them.

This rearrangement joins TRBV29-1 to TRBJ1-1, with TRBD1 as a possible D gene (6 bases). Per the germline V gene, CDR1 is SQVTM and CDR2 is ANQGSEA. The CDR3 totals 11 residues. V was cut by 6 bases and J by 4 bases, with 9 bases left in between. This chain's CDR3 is CSVEGGTEAFF. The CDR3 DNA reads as TGCAGCGTCGAGGGGGGCACTGAAGCTTTCTTT.

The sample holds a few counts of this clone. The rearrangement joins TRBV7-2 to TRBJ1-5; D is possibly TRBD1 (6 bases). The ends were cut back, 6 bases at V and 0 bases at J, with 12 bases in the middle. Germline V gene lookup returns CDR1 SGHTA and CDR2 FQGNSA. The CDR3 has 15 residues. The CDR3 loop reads CASSSRGDSNQPQHF. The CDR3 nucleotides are TGTGCCAGCAGTTCGAGGGGGGATAGCAATCAGCCCCAGCATTTT.

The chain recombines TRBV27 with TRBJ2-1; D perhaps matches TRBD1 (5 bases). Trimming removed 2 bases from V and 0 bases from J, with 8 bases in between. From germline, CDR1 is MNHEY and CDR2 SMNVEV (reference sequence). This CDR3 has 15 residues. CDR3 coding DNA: TGTGCCAGCAGTTTAAGACAGAGCTCCTACAATGAGCAGTTCTTC. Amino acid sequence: CASSLRQSSYNEQFF.

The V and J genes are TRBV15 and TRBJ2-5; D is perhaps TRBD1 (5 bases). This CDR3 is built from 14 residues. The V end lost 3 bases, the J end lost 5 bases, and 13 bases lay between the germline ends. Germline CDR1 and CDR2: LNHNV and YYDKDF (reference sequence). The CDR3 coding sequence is TGTGCCACCAGCAGGATACGCCAGGGCGAGACCCAGTACTTC. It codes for CATSRIRQGETQYF.